Listed here are 20 T cell receptor beta chains from one sample, sequenced in a study of control samples from healthy donors and cancer patients. TCRdb's copy holds only in-frame clones and misses some; the assay was immunoSEQ multiplex PCR. Of 75,000 to 90,000 clones detected, approximately 89% appear once; the ten largest clones hold 20% to 25%. Sequenced: blood. These receptors were collected from a man aged 25 to 45 in good health.

The V call is TRBV15, the J call TRBJ2-7; D perhaps matches TRBD2 (6 bases). Germline loops: CDR1 LNHNV, CDR2 YYDKDF (reference sequence). The CDR3 is 15 residues long. Trimming removed 1 base from V and 2 bases from J, with 12 bases in between. CDR3 DNA: TGTGCCACCAGCAGAGGTGGGCGGGGAACCTACGAGCAGTACTTC. This sequence encodes CATSRGGRGTYEQYF.

This chain joins TRBV4-1 and TRBJ1-6; a possible D gene is TRBD1 (5 bases). CDR3 length equals 16 residues. V dropped 3 bases and J dropped 5 bases, with 14 bases sitting between them. Germline values: CDR1 MGHRA, CDR2 YSYEKL. CDR3 coding DNA: TGCGCCAGCAGCCATGCCGGGACGGCCCATAATTCACCCCTCCACTTT. This sequence encodes CASSHAGTAHNSPLHF.

This chain uses TRBV27 with TRBJ2-2; D gene ambiguous. V lost 7 bases and J lost 4, with 16 bases in between. The germline gives CDR1 MNHEY, CDR2 SMNVEV (reference sequence). The CDR3 covers 15 residues. DNA for the CDR3: TGTGCCAGCAAGTTCGGTAGGGTCGGCACCGGGGAGCTGTTTTTT. It codes for CASKFGRVGTGELFF.

A single count supports this clone. The chain joins TRBV30 to TRBJ1-4; possible D gene TRBD1, 5 bases. This CDR3 is 13 amino acids long. Trimming pared 2 bases from V and 7 bases from J, leaving 11 bases between. In germline, CDR1 is GTSNPN, CDR2 SVGIG (reference sequence). The CDR3 DNA is TGTGCCTGGAGTACCGGGGGAGGTGAAAAACTGTTTTTT. Translating gives CAWSTGGGEKLFF.

This chain joins TRBV25-1 and TRBJ2-3; 9 bases map to TRBD2. CDR1 is MGHDK and CDR2 is SYGVNS in the germline V gene. After removal of 5 bases from V and 5 bases from J, the junction contained 2 bases not matched to a gene. The CDR3 contains 13 residues. The CDR3 DNA sequence: TGTGCCAGCAGTCTAGCGGGGAAAGATACGCAGTATTTT. Protein product: CASSLAGKDTQYF. The variable domain in full, with the rest retrieved from reference TRBV25-1 and TRBJ2-3, is EADIYQTPRYLVIGTGKKITLECSQTMGHDKMYWYQQDPGMELHLIHYSYGVNSTEKGDLSSESTVSRIRTEHFPLTLESARPSHTSQYLCASSLAGKDTQYFGPGTRLTVL.

This clone appeared once. The chain combines TRBV27 with TRBJ1-4; TRBD1 agrees at 7 bases. The CDR3 sequence is 15 residues long. J lost 3 bases, V lost 6 bases, and 7 bases had no gene match. CDR1 and CDR2 (germline): MNHEY, SMNVEV (reference sequence). CDR3 nucleotide sequence: TGTGCCAGCAGGCCCAGACAGGGTCCTAATGAAAAACTGTTTTTT. Amino acids: CASRPRQGPNEKLFF.

The J gene is TRBJ2-5, the V gene TRBV6-5, with D perhaps TRBD2 (5 bases). Germline values: CDR1 MNHEY, CDR2 SVGAGI. This CDR3 is 13 amino acids long. The ends were cut back, 0 bases at V and 3 bases at J, with 5 bases in the middle. CDR3 sequence reads: CASSYSTKETQYF. In nucleotides, the CDR3 is TGTGCCAGCAGTTACTCGACTAAAGAGACCCAGTACTTC.

The rearrangement links TRBV6-5 to TRBJ1-2, with TRBD1 identical over 10 bases. Germline lookup yields CDR1 MNHEY and CDR2 SVGAGI. CDR3 length equals 14 residues. V gave up 2 bases and J gave up 5 bases; unmatched junction bases: 2. This chain's CDR3 is CASSYRGQGYGYTF. The CDR3 DNA is TGTGCCAGCAGTTACAGGGGACAGGGGTATGGCTACACCTTC.

The V call is TRBV5-5, the J call TRBJ1-5; possible D gene TRBD1, 6 bases. Germline-derived CDR1 and CDR2 are SGHKS and YYEKEE (reference sequence). Trimming stripped 1 base from V and 4 bases from J, with 12 bases between. The CDR3 contains 15 residues. The CDR3: CASSLMDSLNQPQHF. In nucleotides, the CDR3 is TGTGCCAGCAGCTTGATGGACAGCCTAAATCAGCCCCAGCATTTT.

V is TRBV4-2 and J is TRBJ2-7; D call uncertain. Trimming left V 2 bases short and J 3 bases short, with 14 bases between. This CDR3 has 15 amino acids. Germline lookup yields CDR1 LGHNA and CDR2 YNFKEQ. The CDR3 sequence is CASSQSAGWGYEQYV. As DNA, the CDR3 is TGTGCCAGCAGCCAAAGCGCCGGGTGGGGCTACGAGCAGTACGTC.

The V gene is TRBV10-2, the J gene TRBJ2-5, with TRBD2 matching over 7 bases. In germline, CDR1 is WSHSY, CDR2 SAAADI. CDR3 length equals 15 residues. V gave up 3 bases and J gave up 2 bases; unmatched junction bases: 6. The CDR3 bases are TGCGCCAGCAGTGAATTAGCGGGTTTACAAGAGACCCAGTACTTC. This sequence encodes CASSELAGLQETQYF.

The chain is built from TRBV24-1 and TRBJ1-2, with D unclear. V was pared by 11 bases and J by 2 bases, with 11 bases between. This CDR3 comprises 12 residues. The germline V gene encodes CDR1 KGHDR and CDR2 SFDVKD. Here the CDR3 DNA reads TGTGCCATAAGGGCTCCCAACTATGGCTACACCTTC. Amino acid sequence: CAIRAPNYGYTF.

The V and J genes are TRBV30 and TRBJ1-6, with D unresolved. Germline V gene lookup returns CDR1 GTSNPN and CDR2 SVGIG (reference sequence). Trimming left V 5 bases short and J 10 bases short, with 15 bases between. The CDR3 is 13 residues long. CDR3 nucleotide sequence: TGTGCCTGGGGGGTAGTACCCGGATCACCCCTCCACTTT. Encoded protein: CAWGVVPGSPLHF.

This CDR3 reads CASSEGAWLGEKLFF. CDR3 sequence (DNA): TGTGCCAGCAGTGAGGGCGCCTGGTTGGGTGAAAAACTGTTTTTT. The chain employs TRBV6-1 and TRBJ1-4; D unclear. The CDR3 consists of 15 residues. V lost 3 bases and J 7 bases, leaving 15 bases between the germline ends. CDR1 and CDR2 from the germline V gene are MNHNS and SASEGT.

The rearrangement uses TRBV7-2 and TRBJ2-3; 8 positions match TRBD2. CDR3 length: 16 residues. V shed 0 bases, J shed 1 base, and the junction held 3 bases outside the gene matches. The germline gives CDR1 SGHTA, CDR2 FQGNSA. The chain's CDR3 is CASSLAGTRGTDTQYF. The CDR3 DNA reads TGTGCCAGCAGCTTAGCGGGGACTAGGGGCACAGATACGCAGTATTTT.

The V gene is TRBV5-1, the J gene TRBJ2-7; D is tentatively TRBD1 or TRBD2 (5 bases each). Germline CDR1 and CDR2: SGHRS and YFSETQ. V was pared by 5 bases and J by 1 base, with 16 bases between. The CDR3 has 15 amino acids. CDR3 sequence: CASSSLRDASYEQYF. The CDR3 DNA reads as TGCGCCAGCAGTTCACTCCGGGACGCATCCTACGAGCAGTACTTC.

The chain carries TRBV29-1 and TRBJ1-2, with D maybe TRBD1 (6 bases). The CDR3 contains 13 residues. Per the germline V gene, CDR1 is SQVTM and CDR2 is ANQGSEA. Trimming shortened V by 1 base and J by 7 bases, and 13 bases separated the two germline ends. CDR3 nucleotides: TGCAGCGTTGAAGGAGGACGGGGGCTTGGCTACACCTTC. Its protein is CSVEGGRGLGYTF. The full variable domain, in which reference TRBV29-1 and TRBJ1-2 provide the parts outside the CDR3, is SAVISQKPSRDICQRGTSLTIQCQVDSQVTMMFWYRQQPGQSLTLIATANQGSEATYESGFVIDKFPISRPNLTFSTLTVSNMSPEDSSIYLCSVEGGRGLGYTFGSGTRLTVV.

V gene TRBV5-5 combines with J gene TRBJ2-7; 7 bases align to TRBD1. CDR1 and CDR2 from the germline V gene are SGHKS and YYEKEE (reference sequence). Losses at the gene ends were 4 bases for V and 3 bases for J; bases not matched to a gene: 1. The CDR3 totals 12 residues. The CDR3 DNA reads TGTGCCAGCAGCCGGACAGGCTACGAGCAGTACGTC. Protein: CASSRTGYEQYV.

This chain links TRBV5-1 with TRBJ2-7; D may be TRBD1 (6 bases). This CDR3 region has 14 residues. V dropped 1 base and J dropped 7 bases, with 15 bases sitting between them. The germline gives CDR1 SGHRS, CDR2 YFSETQ. This chain's CDR3 is CASSLSWGQGEQYF. CDR3 in DNA: TGCGCCAGCAGCTTGAGCTGGGGGCAGGGAGAGCAGTACTTC.

The chain carries TRBV5-4 and TRBJ2-5, with TRBD2 matching 12 bases. Germline V gene data show CDR1 as SGHNT and CDR2 as YYREEE (reference sequence). This CDR3 spans 17 amino acids. Trimming cost V 0 bases and J 2 bases; bases outside gene matches: 5. CDR3 DNA: TGTGCCAGCAGCTTGGCCCAACTAGCGGGGGGACAAGAGACCCAGTACTTC. It translates to CASSLAQLAGGQETQYF.